These 18 T cell receptor beta chains were sequenced from one sample in a study of T cell repertoires in cytomegalovirus infection. The antigens of these receptors remain unknown. One entry per CDR3 protein, called by TCRdb with MiXCR from the reads. The table includes approximately 140,000 distinct CDR3 sequences, roughly 25% detected once. Input material: PBMCs, sequenced either directly or after in vitro stimulation (not recorded which). The receptors shown here come from a human donor in good health (CMV status not recorded). Some clones in this sample may be carry-over from other donors' samples.

This clonotype was counted many times. The V call is TRBV7-2, the J call TRBJ2-5, with TRBD1 identical over 9 bases. The germline V gene has CDR1 SGHTA and CDR2 FQGNSA. This CDR3 comprises 16 residues. V lost 2 bases to trimming and J lost 1 base; unmatched junction nucleotides: 5. CDR3 nucleotide sequence: TGTGCCAGCAGCTTAAGGACAGGGGTCAGCCAAGAGACCCAGTACTTC. It is translated as CASSLRTGVSQETQYF.

This clonotype showed up just once. This sequence joins TRBV30 and TRBJ2-5; 10 bases agree with TRBD1. This CDR3 contains 13 residues. Germline V gene sequence: CDR1 GTSNPN, CDR2 SVGIG (reference sequence). V shed 4 bases, J shed 3 bases, and the junction held 2 bases outside the gene matches. CDR3 DNA sequence: TGTGCCTGGACAGGGACAGGGGAAGAGACCCAGTACTTC. As protein: CAWTGTGEETQYF.

The V gene is TRBV3-1, the J gene TRBJ2-7; a weak D match, TRBD1 (6 bases). CDR1 LGHDT and CDR2 YNNKEL come from the germline V gene (reference sequence). Trimming left V 4 bases short and J 2 bases short, with 12 bases between. The CDR3 has 14 residues. The CDR3 protein is CASSPWDTAYEQYF. The CDR3 DNA sequence: TGTGCCAGCAGCCCTTGGGACACCGCCTACGAGCAGTACTTC.

J is TRBJ2-7 and V is TRBV14; TRBD1 matches at 9 bases. V shed 0 bases, J shed 4 bases, and the junction held 7 bases outside the gene matches. The CDR3 consists of 16 residues. Germline CDR1 SGHDN, CDR2 FVKESK. CDR3 DNA sequence: TGTGCCAGCAGCCAAGAGGCCCGGGACAGGGTTTACGAGCAGTACTTC. This encodes CASSQEARDRVYEQYF.

A few counts support this clonotype. The genes are TRBV7-8 and TRBJ2-2; a weak D match, TRBD2 (6 bases). Germline lookup yields CDR1 SGHVS and CDR2 FQNEAQ. The CDR3 totals 16 residues. V was clipped by 2 bases and J by 4 bases, with 14 bases between them. The DNA of the CDR3 is TGTGCCAGCAGCTTAATGGGGGGATTGAGCACCGGGGAGCTGTTTTTT. This gives the protein CASSLMGGLSTGELFF.

Ten or more counts support this clonotype. The V call is TRBV7-2, the J call TRBJ1-1; D is unclear. Germline V gene lookup returns CDR1 SGHTA and CDR2 FQGNSA. Trimming removed 5 bases at V and 0 bases at J, with 10 bases between. This CDR3 has 14 residues. CDR3 bases: TGTGCCAGCAGCCAGATCCAGATGAACACTGAAGCTTTCTTT. Protein: CASSQIQMNTEAFF.

The genes are TRBV7-9 and TRBJ1-5; D gene unclear. V lost 2 bases to trimming and J lost 7 bases, with 15 bases between them. This CDR3 spans 15 amino acids. Germline CDR1 is SEHNR and CDR2 is FQNEAQ (reference sequence). For the CDR3, the DNA is TGTGCCAGCAGCTTAACTAATATGGGAGGACAGCCCCAGCATTTT. Its translation is CASSLTNMGGQPQHF.

The chain has TRBV20-1 and TRBJ2-1; 12 positions match TRBD2. The J segment lost 7 bases and the V segment lost 3 bases, leaving 7 bases of the junction unmatched. Germline CDR1 DFQATT, CDR2 SNEGSKA (reference sequence). The CDR3 runs to 15 residues. Here the CDR3 DNA reads TGCAGTGCTAGGGAGACTAGCGGGAGATCAAATGAGCAGTTCTTC. Protein product: CSARETSGRSNEQFF.

Details on this clonotype: At one boundary the junction diverges from the germline segment, which might be a read error. Here the CDR3 reads CASSIDSPSCNEQFF. CDR3 DNA sequence: TGTGCCAGTAGTATCGACTCCCCCTCCTGCAATGAGCAGTTCTTC. The chain employs TRBV19 and TRBJ2-1; D is unclear. Germline loops: CDR1 LNHDA, CDR2 SQIVND (reference sequence). The CDR3 length is 15 residues.

The chain uses TRBV12-3 or TRBV12-4 and TRBJ2-2, with 10 bases aligning to TRBD2. The CDR3 totals 16 residues. J gave up 1 base and V 6 bases, and 5 bases lay outside the gene matches. CDR3 in DNA: TGTGCCAGCAGAGATCGACTAGCGGGGAACACCGGGGAGCTGTTTTTT. Translated, it gives CASRDRLAGNTGELFF.

This clonotype was counted many times. The rearrangement joins TRBV27 to TRBJ2-7; 7 bases map to TRBD2. CDR1 and CDR2 from the germline V gene are MNHEY and SMNVEV (reference sequence). The CDR3 consists of 15 residues. V trimming: 3 bases; J trimming: 6 bases; junction bases outside the gene matches: 11. Here the CDR3 DNA reads TGTGCCAGCAGTTTGAAGCGGGATCGGATAGGCGAGCAGTACTTC. Its translation: CASSLKRDRIGEQYF.

The table lists this clonotype with a few counts. The rearrangement joins TRBV7-9 to TRBJ2-5; 10 nucleotides line up with TRBD2. The J segment lost 5 bases and the V segment lost 5 bases, leaving 14 bases of the junction unmatched. The germline gives CDR1 SEHNR, CDR2 FQNEAQ (reference sequence). The CDR3 sequence is 17 residues long. The CDR3 DNA sequence: TGTGCCAGCAGCGACCTTGGGTTGCTAGCGGGAGTGGAGACCCAGTACTTC. It yields the protein CASSDLGLLAGVETQYF.

In its sample, this clonotype was seen many times. This rearrangement joins TRBV7-2 to TRBJ2-3; D is possibly TRBD2 (5 bases). Germline V gene lookup returns CDR1 SGHTA and CDR2 FQGNSA. V was trimmed by 0 bases and J by 3 bases, leaving 10 bases between them. The CDR3 extends over 15 amino acids. The CDR3 here is CASSLAGVRTDTQYF. The DNA of the CDR3 is TGTGCCAGCAGCTTAGCGGGAGTTCGTACAGATACGCAGTATTTT.

This clonotype was counted between two and nine times. One end of the junction is discordant with germline, which a read error may explain. The rearrangement uses TRBV7-3 and TRBJ2-3; D remains ambiguous. Germline assignment: CDR1 SGHTA and CDR2 FQGTGA. The length of the CDR3 is 14 residues. The CDR3 spells CVSSGVPKQSTQYF. Written as DNA, the CDR3 is TGTGTCAGCAGTGGGGTCCCGAAACAGAGTACGCAGTATTTT.

The chain uses TRBV18 and TRBJ2-3; D not certain. Germline V CDR1 and CDR2: KGHSH, LQKENI. There are 14 residues in the CDR3. V was trimmed by 0 bases and J by 0 bases, leaving 4 bases between them. In nucleotides, the CDR3 is TGTGCCAGCTCACCACCTTCCAGCACAGATACGCAGTATTTT. Translation: CASSPPSSTDTQYF.

The V gene is TRBV4-3, the J gene TRBJ2-7, with TRBD1 matching over 8 bases. Germline V gene data show CDR1 as LGHNA and CDR2 as YSLEER. Trimming removed 1 base from V and 7 bases from J; junction bases left unmatched: 6. The CDR3 loop spans 14 amino acids. CDR3 region: CASSQAGGGREQYF. The CDR3 DNA reads as TGCGCCAGCAGCCAAGCAGGGGGCGGTAGGGAGCAGTACTTC.

The rearrangement links TRBV14 to TRBJ2-5, with TRBD2 matching 11 bases. Germline V gives CDR1 SGHDN, CDR2 FVKESK. The CDR3 has 15 amino acids. V was clipped by 5 bases and J by 4 bases; unmatched bases: 6. The CDR3 loop is CASSLTSGMAETQYF. In DNA, the CDR3 is TGTGCCAGCAGCTTGACTAGCGGGATGGCAGAGACCCAGTACTTC.

V is TRBV7-2 and J is TRBJ1-2, with 10 nucleotides matching TRBD1. This CDR3 has 14 amino acids. Trimming took 5 bases from V and 8 from J; bases not matched to a gene: 8. Per germline, CDR1 SGHTA and CDR2 FQGNSA. DNA of the CDR3: TGTGCCAGCAGCAAACGGGACAGGGGAGGGGGCTACACCTTC. It translates to CASSKRDRGGGYTF. Full variable domain (missing parts from reference TRBV7-2 and TRBJ1-2): GAGVSQSPSNKVTEKGKDVELRCDPISGHTALYWYRQSLGQGLEFLIYFQGNSAPDKSGLPSDRFSAERTGGSVSTLTIQRTQQEDSAVYLCASSKRDRGGGYTFGSGTRLTVV.